A selection of T cell receptor beta chains follows, all from one sample in a study of CD8 T cells in Susac syndrome. TCRdb fed the immunoSEQ multiplex PCR reads into MiXCR, producing one record per CDR3 protein. The sample comprises about 280,000 distinct CDR3 sequences, roughly 81% of which are singletons, and over 0.095% rests with the top ten. The sequenced material came from CD8+ T cells from PBMCs. Receptor source: a human donor with multiple sclerosis. Each CDR3 is given with its conserved first and last residue. D genes are given only for firm matches. Not every row has a clone size; where given, it reads once, few, many or a size class.

>-|TRBJ2-7|-|TRBV3-1
CASSPRDAYEQYF
TGTGCCAGCAGCCCACGGGACGCCTACGAGCAGTACTTC
>-|TRBJ2-2|-|TRBV4-2
CASNLGPGELFF
TGTGCCAGCAACCTAGGTCCCGGGGAGCTGTTTTTT
>-|TRBJ2-7|TRBD2|TRBV28
CASSSPREGSLSYEQYF
TGTGCCAGCAGTTCCCCGAGGGAGGGGAGTCTTTCCTACGAGCAGTACTTC
>-|TRBJ1-2|TRBD1|TRBV12-3/TRBV12-4
CASTQMTGHYGYTF
TGTGCCAGCACCCAGATGACAGGGCACTATGGCTACACCTTC
>-|TRBJ2-6|TRBD1|TRBV7-7
CASSSPGTASGANVLTF
TGTGCTAGCAGCTCCCCCGGGACAGCCTCTGGGGCCAACGTCCTGACTTTC
>-|TRBJ1-2|-|TRBV14
CASSLLGASRGYTF
TGTGCCAGCAGCCTGCTGGGGGCTTCGCGGGGCTACACCTTC
>-|TRBJ2-7|TRBD2|TRBV10-3
CAISESIGGTSGF
TGTGCCATCAGTGAGTCGATAGGTGGGACTAGCGGGTTC
>-|TRBJ2-3|TRBD2|TRBV9
CASSALAGGPADTQYF
TGTGCCAGCAGCGCGCTAGCGGGAGGGCCCGCGGATACGCAGTATTTT
>few|TRBJ2-1|-|TRBV7-2
CASSLEGLEQFF
TGTGCCAGCAGTTTAGAGGGTCTTGAGCAGTTCTTC
>-|TRBJ2-1|-|TRBV7-9
CASSKTSEGPYNEQFF
TGTGCCAGCAGCAAAACCTCGGAGGGACCTTACAATGAGCAGTTCTTC
>-|TRBJ2-1|TRBD1|TRBV19
CASSDQTQGVILREQFF
TGTGCCAGTAGTGACCAGACTCAGGGGGTAATTTTGCGTGAGCAGTTCTTC
>few|TRBJ1-5|-|TRBV27
CASSLTGRLEGNQPQHF
TGTGCCAGCAGTTTAACAGGGAGGTTAGAGGGCAATCAGCCCCAGCATTTT
>-|TRBJ2-7|TRBD1|TRBV7-9
CASENPGQGVYSYEQYF
TGTGCCAGCGAAAATCCGGGACAGGGGGTTTACTCCTACGAGCAGTACTTC
>-|TRBJ2-7|-|TRBV27
CASSFGDQRTYEQYF
TGTGCCAGCAGTTTTGGGGATCAAAGGACCTACGAGCAGTACTTC
>-|TRBJ2-5|TRBD2|TRBV5-1
CASSLYSGETQYF
TGCGCCAGCAGCTTGTATAGCGGGGAGACCCAGTACTTC
>-|TRBJ2-1|-|TRBV5-1
CASSLKRSSYNEQFF
TGCGCCAGCAGCTTGAAGCGGAGCTCCTACAATGAGCAGTTCTTC
>-|TRBJ2-3|TRBD2|TRBV11-1
CASTRYWTPGLAVTTPGDTQYF
TGTGCCAGCACTCGTTACTGGACTCCGGGACTAGCGGTTACCACGCCTGGGGATACGCAGTATTTT
>-|TRBJ1-1|TRBD1|TRBV19
CASSAAGTGALINTEAFF
TGTGCCAGTAGTGCCGCCGGGACAGGGGCCCTAATTAACACTGAAGCTTTCTTT
>-|TRBJ2-7|-|TRBV18
CASSQSGTVESEQYF
TGTGCCAGCTCACAGAGTGGGACGGTAGAGAGCGAGCAGTACTTC
>-|TRBJ2-5|TRBD2|TRBV4-1
CASSHPLSGSQETQYF
TGCGCCAGCAGCCACCCCCTCAGCGGGAGCCAAGAGACCCAGTACTTC
>-|TRBJ1-1|TRBD1|TRBV12-3/TRBV12-4
CASSSHRGGLNTEAFF
TGTGCCAGCAGTTCCCACAGGGGGGGTTTGAACACTGAAGCTTTCTTT
>-|TRBJ2-1|TRBD2|TRBV6-1
CASSEGGRAHDEQFF
TGTGCCAGCAGTGAAGGCGGGAGGGCCCACGATGAGCAGTTCTTC
>-|TRBJ1-1|-|TRBV15
CATSGPWATEAFF
TGTGCCACCAGCGGGCCCTGGGCCACTGAAGCTTTCTTT
>-|TRBJ2-1|-|TRBV9
CASSPRKGGEQFF
TGTGCCAGCAGCCCGAGAAAGGGGGGTGAGCAGTTCTTC
>-|TRBJ2-4|-|TRBV7-9
CASSSREGENIQYF
TGTGCCAGCAGCTCCCGCGAGGGAGAAAACATTCAGTACTTC
>-|TRBJ2-5|TRBD1|TRBV27
CASSVLRDSQETQYF
TGTGCCAGCAGTGTGCTCAGGGACAGCCAAGAGACCCAGTACTTC
>once|TRBJ1-2|-|TRBV12-3/TRBV12-4
CASSSSSPGHPNYGYTF
TGTGCCAGCAGTTCATCAAGCCCGGGACACCCTAACTATGGCTACACCTTC
>-|TRBJ2-1|TRBD2|TRBV27
CASRGGGRANEQFF
TGTGCCAGCCGAGGGGGCGGGAGGGCAAATGAGCAGTTCTTC
>-|TRBJ2-2|-|TRBV7-9
CASRLGGGENTGELFF
TGTGCCAGCAGACTGGGAGGCGGGGAAAACACCGGGGAGCTGTTTTTT
>-|TRBJ2-7|TRBD2|TRBV7-6
CASSSGGVSSSYEQYF
TGTGCCAGCAGCTCGGGGGGGGTCAGTAGTTCTTACGAGCAGTACTTC
>-|TRBJ2-7|-|TRBV28
CASTPDFYEQYF
TGTGCCAGCACCCCCGACTTCTACGAGCAGTACTTC
>-|TRBJ1-1|-|TRBV30
CAWRTLGSLNREAFF
TGTGCCTGGAGGACTCTCGGCTCCCTAAATCGTGAAGCTTTCTTT
>-|TRBJ2-7|TRBD2|TRBV4-1
CASSQGTSGGYEQYF
TGCGCCAGCAGCCAAGGGACTAGCGGGGGCTACGAGCAGTACTTC
>-|TRBJ2-7|TRBD2|TRBV7-9
CASRSLSSGSALEQYF
TGTGCCAGCAGGTCTCTCTCTAGCGGATCCGCTCTCGAGCAGTACTTC
>-|TRBJ2-7|-|TRBV27
CASSPSKTGRIFYEQYF
TGTGCCAGCAGTCCTTCGAAGACAGGGAGGATCTTCTACGAGCAGTACTTC
>few|TRBJ2-2|TRBD2|TRBV5-1
CASSWGQRENTGELFF
TGCGCCAGCAGCTGGGGTCAGCGGGAGAATACCGGGGAGCTGTTTTTT
>-|TRBJ1-1|-|TRBV30
CAWEKGTMNTEAFF
TGTGCCTGGGAAAAGGGTACTATGAACACTGAAGCTTTCTTT
>-|TRBJ1-3|-|TRBV20-1
CSASRGDLSGNTIYF
TGCAGTGCTAGTAGGGGGGATCTCTCTGGAAACACCATATATTTT
>once|TRBJ2-1|TRBD1|TRBV12-3/TRBV12-4
CASGQGGRRKNEQFF
TGTGCCAGCGGACAAGGGGGCAGAAGGAAAAATGAGCAGTTCTTC
>once|TRBJ2-2|-|TRBV28
CASSFRASGGELFF
TGTGCCAGCAGTTTTCGGGCCTCCGGGGGGGAGCTGTTTTTT
>once|TRBJ1-1|-|TRBV6-5
CASSYDSSAANTEAFF
TGTGCCAGCAGTTATGATTCCTCAGCGGCGAACACTGAAGCTTTCTTT
>-|TRBJ1-1|TRBD1|TRBV6-5
CASSYDRGTEAFF
TGTGCCAGCAGTTACGACAGGGGCACTGAAGCTTTCTTT
>-|TRBJ2-1|TRBD1|TRBV12-3/TRBV12-4
CASIEDRVVYNEQFF
TGTGCCAGCATCGAGGACAGGGTAGTTTACAATGAGCAGTTCTTC
>-|TRBJ2-1|-|TRBV19
CASRPENYNEQFF
TGTGCCAGTAGACCAGAAAATTACAATGAGCAGTTCTTC
>-|TRBJ2-3|-|TRBV6-6
CATRDGGTQYF
TGTGCCACCAGGGACGGAGGTACGCAGTATTTT
>-|TRBJ2-1|TRBD2|TRBV28
CASSSIAGEREQFF
TGTGCCAGCAGTTCTATCGCGGGAGAGCGTGAGCAGTTCTTC
>-|TRBJ2-7|-|TRBV27
CASSQFAGTSYEQYF
TGTGCCAGCAGTCAATTTGCGGGGACATCCTACGAGCAGTACTTC
>-|TRBJ2-7|-|TRBV5-5
CASSLEVDVGARYEQYF
TGTGCCAGCAGCTTGGAAGTCGATGTGGGAGCACGGTACGAGCAGTACTTC
>-|TRBJ2-1|TRBD2|TRBV9
CASSGGLDSYNEQFF
TGTGCCAGCAGCGGTGGACTAGACTCCTACAATGAGCAGTTCTTC
>-|TRBJ2-2|-|TRBV28
CASSPSTGEAGELFF
TGTGCCAGCAGCCCTTCGACGGGAGAGGCCGGGGAGCTGTTTTTT
>once|TRBJ2-1|TRBD2|TRBV27
CASRSRTSEGFF
TGTGCCAGCAGGTCGCGGACTAGCGAAGGGTTCTTC
>-|TRBJ2-4|-|TRBV11-3
CASSPHSGAKNIQYF
TGTGCCAGCAGCCCCCATAGCGGAGCTAAAAACATTCAGTACTTC
>-|TRBJ2-2|-|TRBV9
CASSELTGAGELFF
TGTGCCAGCAGCGAACTAACGGGAGCCGGGGAGCTGTTTTTT
>-|TRBJ2-1|-|TRBV28
CASQPRGSYNEQFF
TGTGCCAGCCAACCGCGGGGTTCCTACAATGAGCAGTTCTTC
>-|TRBJ1-5|-|TRBV6-2/TRBV6-3
CASSYTNSNQPQHF
TGTGCCAGCAGTTACACGAATAGCAATCAGCCCCAGCATTTT
>once|TRBJ2-7|-|TRBV7-9
CASRPASDEQYF
TGTGCCAGCAGGCCCGCAAGTGACGAGCAGTACTTC
>-|TRBJ1-1|-|TRBV27
CASSRPGTEAFF
TGTGCCAGCAGCCGCCCAGGCACTGAAGCTTTCTTT
>-|TRBJ1-1|-|TRBV9
CASSVVRGYTEAFF
TGTGCCAGCAGCGTAGTCCGGGGGTACACTGAAGCTTTCTTT
>-|TRBJ1-2|-|TRBV19
CASSTPAGSTGGYTF
TGTGCCAGTAGTACCCCGGCGGGCTCAACCGGTGGCTACACCTTC